Detailed here is one TCR beta chain. The antigen is unknown. Separate from the approximately 700-subject first cohort was the roughly 130-subject validation cohort, to which the donors belonged. Method: immunoSEQ multiplex PCR; TCRdb's copy keeps in-frame clones and lacks some. In the table there are 150,000 or so clones, about 91% of which are singletons. Germline CDR1 and CDR2: MNHEY and SVGAGI. CDR3 length equals 14 residues. Trimming at V came to 7 bases and at J to 4 bases, leaving 8 bases not matched to a gene. These data belong to a study of cytomegalovirus exposure and HLA in healthy donors. Study results and limitations: Most sequenced TCRs were rare (though some public TCRs occurred in many donors). The finding came from a later analysis; first-cohort TCR clusters tended to co-occur in the roughly 120 validation repertoires. Per published reports, the classifier diagnosed cytomegalovirus status with high specificity and sensitivity.

The chain recombines TRBV6-5 with TRBJ2-3, with 7 bases aligning to TRBD1. The sequencing input was PBMCs. The receptor's source is a woman aged 18-29 years in good health and CMV-seronegative. The CDR3 bases are TGTGCCAGCACCCGGGACAGCTGGGCAGATACGCAGTATTTT. It translates to CASTRDSWADTQYF.